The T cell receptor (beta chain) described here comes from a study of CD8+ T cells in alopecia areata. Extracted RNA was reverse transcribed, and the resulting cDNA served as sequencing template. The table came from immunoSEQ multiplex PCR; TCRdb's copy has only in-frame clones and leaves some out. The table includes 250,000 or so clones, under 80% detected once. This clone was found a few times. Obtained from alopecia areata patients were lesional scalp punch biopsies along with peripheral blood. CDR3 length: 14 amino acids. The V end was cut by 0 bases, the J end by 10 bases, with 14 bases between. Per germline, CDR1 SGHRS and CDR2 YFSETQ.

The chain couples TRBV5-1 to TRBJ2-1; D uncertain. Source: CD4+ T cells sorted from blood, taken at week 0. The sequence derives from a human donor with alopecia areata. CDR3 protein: CASSLVSRRQEQFF. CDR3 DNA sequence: TGCGCCAGCAGCTTGGTTTCCCGCCGACAAGAGCAGTTCTTC.